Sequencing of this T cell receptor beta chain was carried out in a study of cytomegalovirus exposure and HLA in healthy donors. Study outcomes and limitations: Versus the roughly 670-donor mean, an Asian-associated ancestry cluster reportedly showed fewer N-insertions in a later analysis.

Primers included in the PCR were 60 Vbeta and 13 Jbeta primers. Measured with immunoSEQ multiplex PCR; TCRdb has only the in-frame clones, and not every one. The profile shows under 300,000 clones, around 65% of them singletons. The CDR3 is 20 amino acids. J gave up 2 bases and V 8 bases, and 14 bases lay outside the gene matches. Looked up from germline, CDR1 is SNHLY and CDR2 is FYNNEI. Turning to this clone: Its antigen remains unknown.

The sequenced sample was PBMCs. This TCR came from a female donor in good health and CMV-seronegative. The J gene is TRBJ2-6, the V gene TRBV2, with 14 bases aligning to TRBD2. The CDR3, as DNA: TGTGCCAGCCCTGGTCCCGGGACTAGCGGGAGCTTCCCTGGGGCCAACGTCCTGACTTTC. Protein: CASPGPGTSGSFPGANVLTF.